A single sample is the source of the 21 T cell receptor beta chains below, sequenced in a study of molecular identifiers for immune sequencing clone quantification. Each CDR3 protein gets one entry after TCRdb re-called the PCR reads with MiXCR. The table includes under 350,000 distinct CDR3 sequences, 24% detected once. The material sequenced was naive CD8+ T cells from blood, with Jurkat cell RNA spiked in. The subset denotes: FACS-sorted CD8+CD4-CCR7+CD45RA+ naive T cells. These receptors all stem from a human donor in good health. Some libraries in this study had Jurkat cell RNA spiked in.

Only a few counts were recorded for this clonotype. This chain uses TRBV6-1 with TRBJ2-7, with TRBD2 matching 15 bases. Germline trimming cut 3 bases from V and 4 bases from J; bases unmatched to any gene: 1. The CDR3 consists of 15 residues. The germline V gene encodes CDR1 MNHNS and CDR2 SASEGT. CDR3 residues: CASSEGTSGRYEQYF. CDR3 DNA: TGTGCCAGCAGTGAGGGGACTAGCGGGAGGTACGAGCAGTACTTC.

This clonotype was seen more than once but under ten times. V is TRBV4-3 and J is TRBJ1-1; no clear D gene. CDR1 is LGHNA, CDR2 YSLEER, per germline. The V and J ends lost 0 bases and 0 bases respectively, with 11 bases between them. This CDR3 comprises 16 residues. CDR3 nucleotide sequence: TGCGCCAGCAGCCAAGATCTGACGTCCCTGAACACTGAAGCTTTCTTT. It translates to CASSQDLTSLNTEAFF.

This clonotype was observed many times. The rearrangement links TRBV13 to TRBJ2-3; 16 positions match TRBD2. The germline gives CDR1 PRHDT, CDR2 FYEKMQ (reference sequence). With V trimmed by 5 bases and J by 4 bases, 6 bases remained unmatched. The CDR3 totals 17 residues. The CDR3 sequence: CASSRGTSGRVSDTQYF. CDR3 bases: TGTGCCAGCAGCCGCGGGACTAGCGGGAGGGTATCAGATACGCAGTATTTT.

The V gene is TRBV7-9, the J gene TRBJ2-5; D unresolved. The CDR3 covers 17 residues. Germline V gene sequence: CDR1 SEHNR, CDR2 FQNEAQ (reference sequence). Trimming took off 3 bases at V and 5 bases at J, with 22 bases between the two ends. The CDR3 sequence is CASSFGGPSPFGETQYF. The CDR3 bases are TGTGCCAGCAGCTTCGGTGGGCCGAGCCCTTTTGGGGAGACCCAGTACTTC.

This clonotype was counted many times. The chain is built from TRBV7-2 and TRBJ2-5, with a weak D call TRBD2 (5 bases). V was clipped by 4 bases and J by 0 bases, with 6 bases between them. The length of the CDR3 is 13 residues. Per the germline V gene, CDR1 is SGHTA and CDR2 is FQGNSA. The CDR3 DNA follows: TGTGCCAGCAGCTACGGGGACCAAGAGACCCAGTACTTC. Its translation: CASSYGDQETQYF.

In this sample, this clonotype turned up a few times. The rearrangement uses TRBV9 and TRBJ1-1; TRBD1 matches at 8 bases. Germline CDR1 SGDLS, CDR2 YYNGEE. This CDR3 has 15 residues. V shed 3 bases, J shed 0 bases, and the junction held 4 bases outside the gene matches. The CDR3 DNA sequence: TGTGCCAGCAGCGGGGACAGGACGATGAACACTGAAGCTTTCTTT. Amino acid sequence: CASSGDRTMNTEAFF.

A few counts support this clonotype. In nucleotides, the CDR3 is TGTGCCAGCAGCCGTCACGACGGGTACAATGAGCAGTTCTTC. Its translation is CASSRHDGYNEQFF. The rearrangement links TRBV12-3 or TRBV12-4 to TRBJ2-1; no firm D call. CDR3 size: 14 residues. With 6 bases removed from V and 4 bases from J, the gap between germline ends came to 13 bases.

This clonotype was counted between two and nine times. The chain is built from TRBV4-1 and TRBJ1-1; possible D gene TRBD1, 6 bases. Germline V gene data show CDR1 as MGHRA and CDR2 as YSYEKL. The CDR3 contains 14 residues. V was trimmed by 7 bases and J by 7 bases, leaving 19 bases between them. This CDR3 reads CASKPGGSNVEAFF. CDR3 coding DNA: TGCGCCAGCAAGCCGGGGGGCTCCAACGTTGAAGCTTTCTTT.

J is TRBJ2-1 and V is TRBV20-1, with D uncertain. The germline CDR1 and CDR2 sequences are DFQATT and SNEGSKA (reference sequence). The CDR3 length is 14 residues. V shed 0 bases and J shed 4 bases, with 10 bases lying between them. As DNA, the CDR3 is TGCAGTGCTAGAGATTTAGGGTTGTACAATGAGCAGTTCTTC. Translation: CSARDLGLYNEQFF.

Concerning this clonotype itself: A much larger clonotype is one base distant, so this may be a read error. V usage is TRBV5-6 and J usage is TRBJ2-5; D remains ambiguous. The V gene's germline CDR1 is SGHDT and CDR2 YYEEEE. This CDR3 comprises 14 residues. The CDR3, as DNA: TGTGCCAACAGCTTATCGGACCACCAAGAGACCCAGTACTTC. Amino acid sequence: CANSLSDHQETQYF.

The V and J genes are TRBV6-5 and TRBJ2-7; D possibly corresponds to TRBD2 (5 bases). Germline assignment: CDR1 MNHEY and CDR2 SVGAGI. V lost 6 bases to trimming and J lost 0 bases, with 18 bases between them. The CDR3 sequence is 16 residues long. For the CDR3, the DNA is TGTGCCAGCAGCCCCGGTGTCAGCGGACTCTCCTACGAGCAGTACTTC. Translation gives CASSPGVSGLSYEQYF.

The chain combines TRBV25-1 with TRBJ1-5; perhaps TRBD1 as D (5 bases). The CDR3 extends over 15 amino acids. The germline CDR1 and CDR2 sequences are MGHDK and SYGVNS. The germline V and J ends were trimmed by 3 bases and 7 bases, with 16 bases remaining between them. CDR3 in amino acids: CASSERQGPWQPQHF. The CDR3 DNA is TGTGCCAGCAGTGAGAGGCAGGGTCCGTGGCAGCCCCAGCATTTT.

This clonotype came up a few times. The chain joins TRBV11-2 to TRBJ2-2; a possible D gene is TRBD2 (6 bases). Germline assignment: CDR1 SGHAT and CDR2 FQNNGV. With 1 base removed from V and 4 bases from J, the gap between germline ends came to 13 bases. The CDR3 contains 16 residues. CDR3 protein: CASSLGVGGGTGELFF. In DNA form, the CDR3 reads TGTGCCAGCAGCTTAGGGGTGGGGGGAGGCACCGGGGAGCTGTTTTTT. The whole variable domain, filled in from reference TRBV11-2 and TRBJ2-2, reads EAGVAQSPRYKIIEKRQSVAFWCNPISGHATLYWYQQILGQGPKLLIQFQNNGVVDDSQLPKDRFSAERLKGVDSTLKIQPAKLEDSAVYLCASSLGVGGGTGELFFGEGSRLTVL.

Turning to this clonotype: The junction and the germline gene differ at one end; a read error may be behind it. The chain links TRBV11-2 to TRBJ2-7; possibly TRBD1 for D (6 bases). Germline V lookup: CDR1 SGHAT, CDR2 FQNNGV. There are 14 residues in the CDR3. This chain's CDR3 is CAGSPTGTSYEQYF. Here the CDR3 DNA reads TGTGCCGGCAGCCCGACAGGTACCTCCTACGAGCAGTACTTC.

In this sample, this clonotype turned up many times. CDR3 residues: CASSSDGSSYNEQFF. The DNA of the CDR3 is TGTGCCAGCAGTTCGGACGGAAGCTCCTACAATGAGCAGTTCTTC. This chain uses TRBV6-5 with TRBJ2-1; D gene unclear. CDR1 and CDR2 from the germline V gene are MNHEY and SVGAGI. V was clipped by 4 bases and J by 0 bases, with 10 bases between them. The CDR3 length is 15 residues.

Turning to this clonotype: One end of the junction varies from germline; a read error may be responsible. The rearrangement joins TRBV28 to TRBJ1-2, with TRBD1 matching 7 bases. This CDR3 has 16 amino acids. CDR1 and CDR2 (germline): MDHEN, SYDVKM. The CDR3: CASSPFAQGLNYGYSF. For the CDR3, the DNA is TGTGCCAGCAGCCCCTTCGCACAGGGGCTGAACTATGGCTACTCCTTC.

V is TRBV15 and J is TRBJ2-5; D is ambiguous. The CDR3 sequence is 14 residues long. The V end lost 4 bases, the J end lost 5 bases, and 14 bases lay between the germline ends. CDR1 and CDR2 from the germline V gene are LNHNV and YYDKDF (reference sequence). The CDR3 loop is CATSKADQEETQYF. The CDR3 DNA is TGTGCCACCAGCAAAGCAGACCAGGAGGAGACCCAGTACTTC. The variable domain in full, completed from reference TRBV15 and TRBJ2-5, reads DAMVIQNPRYQVTQFGKPVTLSCSQTLNHNVMYWYQQKSSQAPKLLFHYYDKDFNNEADTPDNFQSRRPNTSFCFLDIRSPGLGDTAMYLCATSKADQEETQYFGPGTRLLVL.

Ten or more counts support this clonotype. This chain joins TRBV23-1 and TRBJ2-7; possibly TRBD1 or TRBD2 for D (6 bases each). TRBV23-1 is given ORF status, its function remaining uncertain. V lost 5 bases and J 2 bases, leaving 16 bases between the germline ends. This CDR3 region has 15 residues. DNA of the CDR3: TGCGCCAGCAGTGGTTCCGGGGGCGCGGCCTACGAGCAGTACTTC. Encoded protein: CASSGSGGAAYEQYF.

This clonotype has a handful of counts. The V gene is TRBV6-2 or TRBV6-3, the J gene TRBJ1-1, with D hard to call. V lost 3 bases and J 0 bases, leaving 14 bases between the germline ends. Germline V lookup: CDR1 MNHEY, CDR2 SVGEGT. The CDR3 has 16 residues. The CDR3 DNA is TGTGCCAGCAGTTATCAGGAGACCAGCATGAACACTGAAGCTTTCTTT. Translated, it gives CASSYQETSMNTEAFF.

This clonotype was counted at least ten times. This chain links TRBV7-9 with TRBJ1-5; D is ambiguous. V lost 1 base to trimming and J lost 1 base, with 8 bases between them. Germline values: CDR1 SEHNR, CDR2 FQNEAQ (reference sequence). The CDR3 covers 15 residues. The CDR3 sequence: CASSLVGPSNQPQHF. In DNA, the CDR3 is TGTGCCAGCAGCTTAGTGGGTCCAAGCAATCAGCCCCAGCATTTT.

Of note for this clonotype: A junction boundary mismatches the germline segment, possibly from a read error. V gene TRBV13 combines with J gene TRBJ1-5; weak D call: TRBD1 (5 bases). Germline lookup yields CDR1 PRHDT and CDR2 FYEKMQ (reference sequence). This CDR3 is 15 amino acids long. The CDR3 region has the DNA TGTGCCAGCAGCTCAAAAGGGGTTGTCAATCAGCCCCGGCATTTT. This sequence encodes CASSSKGVVNQPRHF.